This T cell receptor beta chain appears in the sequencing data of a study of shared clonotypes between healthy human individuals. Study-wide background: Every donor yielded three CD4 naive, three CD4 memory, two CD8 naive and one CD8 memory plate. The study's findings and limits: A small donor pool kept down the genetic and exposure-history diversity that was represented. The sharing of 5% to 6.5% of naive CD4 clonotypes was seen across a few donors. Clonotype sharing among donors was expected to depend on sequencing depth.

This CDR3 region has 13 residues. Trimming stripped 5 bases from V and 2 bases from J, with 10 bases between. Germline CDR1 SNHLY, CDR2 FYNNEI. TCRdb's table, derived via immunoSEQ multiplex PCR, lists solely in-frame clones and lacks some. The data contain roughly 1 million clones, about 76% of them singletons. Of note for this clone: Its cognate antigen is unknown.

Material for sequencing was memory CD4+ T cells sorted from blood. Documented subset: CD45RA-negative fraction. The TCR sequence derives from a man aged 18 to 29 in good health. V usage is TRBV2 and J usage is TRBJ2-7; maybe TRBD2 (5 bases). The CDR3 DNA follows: TGTGCCAGCAGTACGGACTGGGCCTACGAGCAGTACTTC. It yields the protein CASSTDWAYEQYF.